The next 20 T cell receptor beta chains were all read from a single sample in a study of tumor-infiltrating lymphocytes in primary liver carcinoma. The blood RNA (from unsorted whole blood) was obtained, and germline DNA was also extracted. Starting from approximately 500 ng of total RNA, TCR beta cDNA was produced with a primer in the constant region. Investigators got TCR beta libraries out of three nested multiplex PCR rounds, done with slightly modified ARM-PCR. Use of TRBV1-TRBV30 forward primers with a C-beta reverse primer characterized the first two PCR rounds, which lasted about 10 cycles each. TCRdb reanalysed the multiplex PCR reads using MiXCR and keeps one entry per CDR3 protein. The profile shows 310,000 or so distinct CDR3 sequences, roughly 60% of them singletons. The sequenced sample consisted of peripheral blood. The origin of the receptors is a woman in her thirties with primary liver carcinoma and hepatitis B virus infection.

At least ten counts were recorded for this clonotype. This rearrangement joins TRBV6-1 to TRBJ2-5; D not resolved. CDR1 is MNHNS, CDR2 SASEGT, per germline. The CDR3 totals 16 residues. Between the trimmed V and J ends, which lost 0 bases and 1 base, there was a span of 12 bases. The CDR3 here is CASSEALLGGQETQYF. In DNA, the CDR3 is TGTGCCAGCAGTGAAGCGCTATTGGGCGGCCAAGAGACCCAGTACTTC.

As to this clonotype: A much more abundant neighbour one base away suggests this may be a read error. The rearrangement joins TRBV29-1 to TRBJ2-5; D is unresolved. The CDR3 has 11 amino acids. The germline gives CDR1 SQVTM, CDR2 ANQGSEA. V was trimmed by 7 bases and J by 2 bases, leaving 8 bases between them. The CDR3 region has the DNA TGCAGCGGGTCTGGACAAGAGACCCAGTACTTC. The encoded protein is CSGSGQETQYF.

Turning to this clonotype: Germline is not matched at one junction end, which may reflect a read error. V usage is TRBV6-1 and J usage is TRBJ2-5; a possible D gene is TRBD2 (5 bases). Germline lookup yields CDR1 MNHNS and CDR2 SASEGT. The CDR3 extends over 17 amino acids. CDR3 bases: TGTACCAGCAGTGATGGACGGTGGACTTGCCGCCAAGAGACCCAGTACTTC. Its translation is CTSSDGRWTCRQETQYF.

Concerning this clonotype: Possible read error: a much larger clone is one base away. As the CDR3 is not closed by the conserved phenylalanine or tryptophan, this likely results from a read error. This chain links TRBV6-5 with TRBJ1-1; possibly TRBD1 for D (5 bases). Germline assignment: CDR1 MNHEY and CDR2 SVGAGI. V shed 5 bases and J shed 10 bases, with 14 bases lying between them. This CDR3 region has 12 residues. CDR3 in DNA: TGTGCCAGCAGTGAGCAGGGAAAAGGAGCTTTCTCT. Encoded protein: CASSEQGKGAFS.

Comment on this clonotype: One end of the junction fails to match germline, which may point to a read error. The rearrangement joins TRBV5-6 to TRBJ2-7; D may be TRBD2 (5 bases). This CDR3 spans 13 amino acids. Germline V gives CDR1 SGHDT, CDR2 YYEEEE. The CDR3 DNA reads as TGTGCCAGCGGCTTGGGAGTCTCCTACGAGCAGTGCTTC. Amino acid sequence: CASGLGVSYEQCF.

This clonotype appeared many times. The chain couples TRBV11-1 to TRBJ2-1; D call uncertain. Germline loops: CDR1 SGHAT, CDR2 FQDESV (reference sequence). Trimming removed 3 bases at V and 3 bases at J, with 15 bases between. CDR3 length: 16 amino acids. CDR3 amino acids: CASSFGASFNYNEQFF. In DNA form, the CDR3 reads TGTGCCAGCAGCTTCGGCGCCTCCTTTAACTACAATGAGCAGTTCTTC. Complete variable domain (other parts from reference TRBV11-1 and TRBJ2-1): EAEVAQSPRYKITEKSQAVAFWCDPISGHATLYWYRQILGQGPELLVQFQDESVVDDSQLPKDRFSAERLKGVDSTLKIQPAELGDSAMYLCASSFGASFNYNEQFFGPGTRLTVL.

As concerns this clonotype: This may arise from a read error, as a much more abundant clone is one base away. The CDR3 DNA is TGTGCCAGCAGGCCCGGGTCAGCGACCCAAGAGACCCAGTACTTC. This encodes CASRPGSATQETQYF. The J gene is TRBJ2-5, the V gene TRBV12-3 or TRBV12-4; D is uncertain. The V and J ends lost 6 bases and 1 base respectively, with 15 bases between them. The length of the CDR3 is 15 residues.

On this clonotype itself: This may come from a read error, since a much larger clone is one base off. The rearrangement uses TRBV6-1 and TRBJ2-1; 7 nucleotides line up with TRBD2. Germline V gives CDR1 MNHNS, CDR2 SASEGT. The CDR3 is 13 amino acids. DNA for the CDR3: TGTGTCAGCAGTGAGGGACTACACAATGAGCAGTTCTTC. Its protein product is CVSSEGLHNEQFF.

At least ten counts were recorded for this clonotype. The rearrangement links TRBV11-1 to TRBJ1-2, with 10 bases fitting TRBD1. This CDR3 contains 17 residues. Germline CDR1 SGHAT, CDR2 FQDESV (reference sequence). The V and J ends lost 5 bases and 7 bases, in that order; junction bases with no gene match: 16. The CDR3 here is CASSDPRQGARMAGYTF. CDR3 bases: TGTGCCAGCAGCGACCCTAGACAGGGGGCGCGAATGGCTGGCTACACCTTC.

Many counts were recorded for this clonotype. This chain joins TRBV6-2 or TRBV6-3 and TRBJ2-1; D is unclear. Germline V gene data show CDR1 as MNHEY and CDR2 as SVGEGT. The CDR3 runs to 15 residues. Trimming left V 5 bases short and J 10 bases short, with 21 bases between. CDR3 in amino acids: CASSHLDMGLREQFF. DNA of the CDR3: TGTGCCAGCAGTCACTTAGATATGGGTCTACGGGAGCAGTTCTTC.

The rearrangement joins TRBV12-5 to TRBJ1-1; D gene uncertain. The V end lost 1 base, the J end lost 0 bases, and 12 bases lay between the germline ends. Germline values: CDR1 LGHNT, CDR2 FRNRAP. This CDR3 contains 16 residues. CDR3 loop: CASGLGGEILNTEAFF. Written as DNA, the CDR3 is TGTGCTAGTGGTTTGGGGGGAGAGATCTTGAACACTGAAGCTTTCTTT.

This clonotype has more than one count but fewer than ten. A read error may be the cause here, since a much bigger clone is one base away. The gene calls are TRBV6-2 or TRBV6-3 and TRBJ2-1, with 8 bases that match TRBD2. This CDR3 spans 16 amino acids. The V gene's germline CDR1 is MNHEY and CDR2 SVGEGT. In DNA, the CDR3 is TGTGCCAGCAGAACCGGGACTAGTAGCTCCCACAATGAGCAGTTCTTC. Translated, it gives CASRTGTSSSHNEQFF.

For this clonotype: Likely a read error: the CDR3 ends without its conserved phenylalanine or tryptophan. The chain employs TRBV10-2 and TRBJ2-7; D gene unclear. V lost 3 bases and J lost 0, with 12 bases in between. This CDR3 region has 15 residues. Germline CDR1 is WSHSY and CDR2 is SAAADI. The CDR3 DNA reads as TGCGCCAGCAGTGATGACCCCTCCAGCTCCTACGAGCAGTACTTA. Amino acid sequence: CASSDDPSSSYEQYL.

The chain recombines TRBV11-2 with TRBJ2-1, with D possibly being TRBD2 (6 bases). CDR3 length: 15 residues. Germline V CDR1 and CDR2: SGHAT, FQNNGV. V lost 1 base, J lost 5 bases, and 12 bases lay in between. This CDR3 reads CASSLAGDQNNEQFF. The CDR3 DNA reads as TGTGCCAGCAGCTTAGCGGGAGACCAGAACAATGAGCAGTTCTTC.

Note on this clonotype: One end of the junction does not line up with germline, which may come from a read error. This chain uses TRBV6-2 or TRBV6-3 with TRBJ2-7, with D perhaps TRBD1 (5 bases). This CDR3 is 15 amino acids long. CDR1 and CDR2 (germline): MNHEY, SVGEGT. The CDR3 sequence is CVSITPQQATYEQYF. As DNA, the CDR3 is TGTGTCAGCATTACCCCCCAACAGGCTACCTACGAGCAGTACTTC.

This chain uses TRBV12-5 with TRBJ2-1, with D possibly matching TRBD2 (6 bases). This CDR3 is built from 13 residues. Germline assignment: CDR1 LGHNT and CDR2 FRNRAP. The V end was cut by 4 bases, the J end by 8 bases, with 12 bases between. The CDR3 DNA reads as TGTGCTAGTGGTTCGACCGGGAGATATGAGCAGTTCTTC. This gives the protein CASGSTGRYEQFF.

There are many counts of this clonotype. The gene calls are TRBV4-1 and TRBJ2-2; 7 nucleotides agree with TRBD2. CDR3 size: 16 residues. Germline CDR1 is MGHRA and CDR2 is YSYEKL. Trimming took 1 base from V and 2 from J; bases not matched to a gene: 4. CDR3 DNA: TGCGCCAGCAGCCAAGTAACTAGCGACAACACCGGGGAGCTGTTTTTT. Translated, it gives CASSQVTSDNTGELFF.

This clonotype has ten or more counts. The V and J genes are TRBV21-1 and TRBJ2-7. TRBV21-1 is assigned pseudogene status. The CDR3 consists of 12 residues. The chain's CDR3 is CASSKGSYEQYF. As DNA, the CDR3 is TGTGCCAGCAGCAAAGGGTCCTACGAGCAGTACTTC.

A word on this clonotype: An end of the junction differs from the germline gene, which may be a read error. The chain uses TRBV12-3 or TRBV12-4 and TRBJ2-3; TRBD1 is a possible D gene (6 bases). CDR3 length equals 13 residues. The CDR3: CTSSSPTGDTQYF. For the CDR3, the DNA is TGTACCAGCAGTTCCCCGACAGGCGATACGCAGTATTTT.

Notes on this clonotype: A read error may account for a junction end that differs from germline. The chain is built from TRBV4-2 and TRBJ2-3, with D tentatively TRBD1 (6 bases). The CDR3 loop spans 14 amino acids. CDR1 is LGHNA and CDR2 is YNFKEQ in the germline V gene. Here the CDR3 DNA reads TGTACCAGCAGCCAAGGGGGTCGGGTAGATACGCAGTATTTT. Residues: CTSSQGGRVDTQYF.